These T cell receptor beta chains were read from a single sample in a study of blood T cell repertoires in COVID-19. Clones were read by immunoSEQ multiplex PCR, and TCRdb kept only the in-frame ones, dropping some. The sample records 80,000 to 100,000 clones, approximately 80% being singletons. The material sequenced was peripheral blood. The receptors were gathered from a human donor in a cohort sampled during active COVID-19. The CDR3 runs from the conserved cysteine through the conserved F or W. Fields, in order: D gene, CDR3 length, J gene, V gene, clone size, CDR3 protein, CDR3 DNA. A D gene is named only where the DNA matches it firmly. Only part of the rows carry a size: once, few, many, or a class if the clone is expanded.

. 14 TRBJ1-1 TRBV7-3 few CASSTYGADTEAFF TGTGCCAGCAGCACTTATGGAGCCGACACTGAAGCTTTCTTT
TRBD1 13 TRBJ1-6 TRBV2 once CASSVLGQKTLHF TGTGCCAGCAGTGTACTGGGACAGAAGACCCTCCACTTT
. 15 TRBJ2-7 TRBV18 . CASSPPTRQTYEQYF TGTGCCAGCTCACCGCCAACCCGACAGACCTACGAGCAGTACTTC
. 15 TRBJ2-7 TRBV27 . CASSLSLPEIYEQYF TGTGCCAGCAGTTTATCTCTTCCGGAGATTTACGAGCAGTACTTC
TRBD1 14 TRBJ2-7 TRBV6-5 . CASSRLGGQSEQYF TGTGCCAGCAGTCGCCTAGGGGGCCAGTCCGAGCAGTACTTC
. 13 TRBJ1-5 TRBV2 . CASTGEGWQPQHF TGTGCCAGCACCGGGGAGGGGTGGCAGCCCCAGCATTTT
. 13 TRBJ1-1 TRBV6-5 . CATRVWGGTEAFF TGTGCCACTAGAGTATGGGGGGGCACTGAAGCTTTCTTT
TRBD2 15 TRBJ2-7 TRBV29-1 . CSVGGPRGEAYEQYF TGCAGCGTTGGGGGCCCTCGGGGGGAGGCCTACGAGCAGTACTTC
. 15 TRBJ2-2 TRBV19 . CASSRAGSNTGELFF TGTGCCAGTAGTAGGGCGGGATCGAACACCGGGGAGCTGTTTTTT
TRBD1 15 TRBJ2-3 TRBV5-1 once CASHLRQGARDTQYF TGCGCCAGCCATCTTAGACAGGGGGCGCGGGATACGCAGTATTTT
TRBD1 15 TRBJ2-3 TRBV28 . CASNTPGGGTDTQYF TGTGCCAGCAATACCCCAGGGGGTGGCACAGATACGCAGTATTTT
TRBD1 13 TRBJ1-1 TRBV11-3 . CASSRQGAPEAFF TGTGCCAGCAGCAGACAGGGGGCTCCTGAAGCTTTCTTT
TRBD2 18 TRBJ2-1 TRBV5-1 . CASRFGAASGFSYNEQFF TGCGCCAGCAGGTTCGGGGCGGCTAGCGGGTTTTCCTACAATGAGCAGTTCTTC
. 17 TRBJ2-1 TRBV7-7 . CASSPRVGRTFDNEQFF TGTGCCAGCAGCCCCCGGGTGGGGCGGACGTTCGACAATGAGCAGTTCTTC
TRBD1 15 TRBJ2-5 TRBV6-1 once CASSEPGTGTMTQYF TGTGCCAGCAGTGAACCCGGGACAGGGACCATGACCCAGTACTTC
. 15 TRBJ1-2 TRBV7-2 . CASSPQQGGNYGYTF TGTGCCAGCAGCCCCCAACAGGGTGGGAACTATGGCTACACCTTC
. 14 TRBJ2-1 TRBV28 few CASSLSHEYNEQFF TGTGCCAGCAGTTTATCGCATGAGTACAATGAGCAGTTCTTC
. 12 TRBJ2-7 TRBV24-1 . CATSDLRGKQYF TGTGCCACCAGTGATTTGCGGGGAAAGCAGTACTTC
TRBD1 13 TRBJ2-2 TRBV19 few CASRDRGTGELFF TGTGCCAGTAGAGACAGGGGGACCGGGGAGCTGTTTTTT
TRBD2 15 TRBJ2-7 TRBV9 . CASSVGTVRGDEQYF TGTGCCAGCAGCGTAGGGACGGTCCGGGGGGACGAGCAGTACTTC